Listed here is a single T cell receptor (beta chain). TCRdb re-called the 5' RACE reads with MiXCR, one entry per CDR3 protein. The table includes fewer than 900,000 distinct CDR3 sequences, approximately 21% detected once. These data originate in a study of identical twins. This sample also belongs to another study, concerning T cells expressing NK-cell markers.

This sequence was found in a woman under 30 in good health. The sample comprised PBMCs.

The CDR3 DNA sequence: TGCAGTGCGCGCAGGGTGGACACTGAAGCTTTCTTT. Translation: CSARRVDTEAFF. The rearrangement uses TRBV20-1 and TRBJ1-1; tentatively, D is TRBD1 (5 bases). CDR1 is DFQATT, CDR2 SNEGSKA, per germline (reference sequence). Trimming took 6 bases from V and 3 from J, leaving 11 bases between them. This CDR3 has 12 residues.